Listed below are T cell receptor beta chains from one sample, sequenced in a study of blood T cell repertoires in COVID-19. Sequencing used immunoSEQ multiplex PCR; TCRdb keeps in-frame clones, though not all of them. The sample gives some 140,000 clones, around 87% of which show up once; about 2.5% is in the top ten. Sequencing input: peripheral blood. Source of these receptors: a man aged 50 or older with active COVID-19. Each CDR3 is given with its conserved first and last residue. The D gene is left open where the match is weak. Clone size is given for some rows only: seen once, a few or many times, or a class if the clone is expanded.

TRBJ2-7 TRBV2 TRBD2 once TGTGCCAGCAGTGAAGGCAGGACGGGAGGCTACGAGCAGTACTTC CASSEGRTGGYEQYF
TRBJ2-2 TRBV5-1 TRBD1 . TGCGCCAGCAAATACACAGGGGACACCGGGGAGCTGTTTTTT CASKYTGDTGELFF
TRBJ2-7 TRBV4-1 TRBD1 . TGCGCCAGCAGCCAATCGACAGGGTCCTACGAGCAGTACTTC CASSQSTGSYEQYF
TRBJ1-2 TRBV6-6 . . TGTGCCAGCAGTTACTCCGAGGCGAGGGATGGCTACACCTTC CASSYSEARDGYTF
TRBJ2-3 TRBV5-4 TRBD2 . TGTGCCAGCAGCGGGCTAGCGGGGCGCACAGATACGCAGTATTTT CASSGLAGRTDTQYF
TRBJ2-3 TRBV13 TRBD2 . TGTGCCAGCAGCTTACAGCTAAAAGCGGGGACAGATACGCAGTATTTT CASSLQLKAGTDTQYF
TRBJ2-3 TRBV6-5 TRBD2 . TGTGCCTCCTCGCGGGGGGGCCTGGATACGCAGTATTTT CASSRGGLDTQYF
TRBJ1-1 TRBV5-8 . . TGTGCCAGCAGCCCCGTAATTGAGAGGCGGAACACTGAAGCTTTCTTT CASSPVIERRNTEAFF
TRBJ1-4 TRBV30 TRBD1 once TGTGCCTGGACCAGACCGGGACAGGCTGAAAAACTGTTTTTT CAWTRPGQAEKLFF
TRBJ1-3 TRBV11-2 . . TGTGCCAGCAGCTTAGACCCCCGTCTCTCTGGAAACACCATATATTTT CASSLDPRLSGNTIYF
TRBJ1-1 TRBV6-4 . . TGTGCCAGCAGTGACGCCGGGGGGTCTCGGTACACTGAAGCTTTCTTT CASSDAGGSRYTEAFF
TRBJ2-5 TRBV5-4 TRBD1 . TGTGCCAGCAGCGGACGACAGGGGTCAGAGACCCAGTACTTC CASSGRQGSETQYF
TRBJ1-3 TRBV10-3 TRBD1 . TGTGCCATCAGGCCAGGGGGTCAGGCCAGCTCTGGAAACACCATATATTTT CAIRPGGQASSGNTIYF
TRBJ2-1 TRBV4-1 TRBD1 . TGCGCCAGCAGCCAACCGCGACAGGGGGTAGGTGAGCAGTTCTTC CASSQPRQGVGEQFF
TRBJ2-6 TRBV10-3 . . TGTGCCATCAGTCCGGGACTGAAATCTGGGGCCAACGTCCTGACTTTC CAISPGLKSGANVLTF
TRBJ2-5 TRBV21-1 . . TGTGCCAGCCTCTTAAGAGGCGGGGGGACCCAAGAGACCCAGTACTTC CASLLRGGGTQETQYF
TRBJ2-3 TRBV3-1/TRBV3-2 . . TGTGCCAGCAGCCAATTGTTGGCGGGGCGGTATACGCAGTATTTT CASSQLLAGRYTQYF
TRBJ1-1 TRBV7-8 . . TGTGCCAGCAGCTTAGTCGGGGATAACGCTTTCTTT CASSLVGDNAFF
TRBJ1-1 TRBV12-3/TRBV12-4 TRBD1 . TGTGCCAGCAGTGTGGGACAGAAAGCTTTCTTT CASSVGQKAFF
TRBJ2-7 TRBV6-1 . few TGTGCCAGCAGTGAAGCCGACAGTTCCAGATTCAACGAGCAGTACTTC CASSEADSSRFNEQYF
TRBJ2-1 TRBV5-1 TRBD2 few TGCGCCAGCAGCAAAGACCTAGCGGGGGGCGAGCAGTTCTTC CASSKDLAGGEQFF
TRBJ2-7 TRBV5-1 TRBD1 . TGCGCCAGCAGCTTACAGGGGGCGGACTACGAGCAGTACTTC CASSLQGADYEQYF
TRBJ1-5 TRBV4-3 . . TGCGCCAGCAGCCAAGAGGAGAACCCCAATCAGCCCCAGCATTTT CASSQEENPNQPQHF
TRBJ1-2 TRBV7-2 . . TGTGCCAGCAGCTTAGACAGGTCCTCTAACTATGGCTACACCTTC CASSLDRSSNYGYTF
TRBJ1-3 TRBV18 . once TGTGCCAGCTCACCCGCCTTATGGACCCCGGGCAGGGCGAACTCTGGAAACACCATATATTTT CASSPALWTPGRANSGNTIYF
TRBJ1-1 TRBV12-5 TRBD1 once TGTGCTAGTGGTTTGGGGACAGGGTTCAACACTGAAGCTTTCTTT CASGLGTGFNTEAFF
TRBJ2-3 TRBV7-9 TRBD1 once TGTGCCAGCAGCCGACAGGGAACTAGCACAGATACGCAGTATTTT CASSRQGTSTDTQYF
TRBJ2-4 TRBV11-2 . . TGTGCCAGCAGCTGGTCAGAGGCCATTCAGTACTTC CASSWSEAIQYF
TRBJ1-2 TRBV6-6 . few TGTGCCAGCAGTTACAGGAGGGACTATGGCTACACCTTC CASSYRRDYGYTF
TRBJ1-4 TRBV7-2 TRBD1 . TGTGCCAGCAGGACCGCTGGGACAGCTAATGAAAAACTGTTTTTT CASRTAGTANEKLFF